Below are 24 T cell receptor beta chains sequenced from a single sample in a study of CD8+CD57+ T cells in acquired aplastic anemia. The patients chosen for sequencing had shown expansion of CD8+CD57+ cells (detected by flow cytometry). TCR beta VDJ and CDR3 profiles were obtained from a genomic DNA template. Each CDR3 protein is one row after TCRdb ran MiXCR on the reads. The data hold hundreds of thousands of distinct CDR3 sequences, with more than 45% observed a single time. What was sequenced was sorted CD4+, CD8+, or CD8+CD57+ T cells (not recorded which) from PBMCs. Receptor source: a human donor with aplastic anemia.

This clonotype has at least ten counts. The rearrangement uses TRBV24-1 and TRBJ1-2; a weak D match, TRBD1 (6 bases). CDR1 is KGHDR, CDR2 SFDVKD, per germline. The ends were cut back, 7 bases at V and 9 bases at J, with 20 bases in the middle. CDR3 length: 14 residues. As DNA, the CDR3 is TGTGCCACCAGCCCGGACAGCTCTCCCCCGTGCTACACCTTC. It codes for CATSPDSSPPCYTF.

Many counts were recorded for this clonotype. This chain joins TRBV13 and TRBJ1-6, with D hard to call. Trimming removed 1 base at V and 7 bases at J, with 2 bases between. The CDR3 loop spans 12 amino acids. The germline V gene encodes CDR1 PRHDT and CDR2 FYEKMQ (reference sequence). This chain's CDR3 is CASSLENSPLHF. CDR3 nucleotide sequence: TGTGCCAGCAGCTTAGAGAATTCACCCCTCCACTTT.

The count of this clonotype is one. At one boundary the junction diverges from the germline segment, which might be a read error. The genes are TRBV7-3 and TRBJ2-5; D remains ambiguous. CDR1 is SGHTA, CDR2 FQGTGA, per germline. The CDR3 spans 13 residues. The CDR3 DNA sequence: TGTGCTAGCAGCTTAGCCCCCCAAGAGACCCAGTACTTC. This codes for CASSLAPQETQYF.

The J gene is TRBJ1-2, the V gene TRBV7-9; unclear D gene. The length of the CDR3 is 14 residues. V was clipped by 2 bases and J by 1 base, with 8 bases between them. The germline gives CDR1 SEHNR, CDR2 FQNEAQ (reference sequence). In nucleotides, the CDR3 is TGTGCCAGCAGCTTACAGGCAGATAACTATGGCTACACCTTC. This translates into CASSLQADNYGYTF.

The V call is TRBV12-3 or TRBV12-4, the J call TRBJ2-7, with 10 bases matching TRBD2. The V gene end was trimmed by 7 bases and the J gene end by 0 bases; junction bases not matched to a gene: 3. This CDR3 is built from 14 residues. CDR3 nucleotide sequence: TGTGCCAGCATCCTAGCGGGGGTCTCCTACGAGCAGTACTTC. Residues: CASILAGVSYEQYF.

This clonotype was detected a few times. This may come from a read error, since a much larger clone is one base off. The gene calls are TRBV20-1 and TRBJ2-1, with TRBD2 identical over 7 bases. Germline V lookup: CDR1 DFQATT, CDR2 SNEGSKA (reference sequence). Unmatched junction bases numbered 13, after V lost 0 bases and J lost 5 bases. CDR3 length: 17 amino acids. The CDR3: CSARDLALAVSHNEQFF. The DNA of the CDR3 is TGCAGTGCTAGAGATCTGGCCCTAGCGGTTTCCCACAATGAGCAGTTCTTC.

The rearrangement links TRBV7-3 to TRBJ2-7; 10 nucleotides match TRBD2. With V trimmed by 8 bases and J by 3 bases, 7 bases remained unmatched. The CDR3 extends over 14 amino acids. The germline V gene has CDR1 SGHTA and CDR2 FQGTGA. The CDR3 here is CASGIGLAVYEQYF. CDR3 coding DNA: TGTGCCAGCGGCATCGGACTAGCGGTCTACGAGCAGTACTTC.

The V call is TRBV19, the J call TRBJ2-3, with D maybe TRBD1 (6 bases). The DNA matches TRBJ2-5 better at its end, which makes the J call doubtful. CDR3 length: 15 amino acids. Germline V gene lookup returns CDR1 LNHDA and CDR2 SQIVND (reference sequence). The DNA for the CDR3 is TGTGCCAGTAGGGGCAGGGGCATGGTAACAGAGACCCAGTACTTC. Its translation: CASRGRGMVTETQYF.

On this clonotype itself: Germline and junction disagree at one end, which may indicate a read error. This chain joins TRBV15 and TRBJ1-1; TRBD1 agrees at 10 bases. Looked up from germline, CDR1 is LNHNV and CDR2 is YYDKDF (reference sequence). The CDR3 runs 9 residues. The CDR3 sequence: CATSGGQGF. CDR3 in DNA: TGTGCCACCAGCGGGGGACAGGGGTTT.

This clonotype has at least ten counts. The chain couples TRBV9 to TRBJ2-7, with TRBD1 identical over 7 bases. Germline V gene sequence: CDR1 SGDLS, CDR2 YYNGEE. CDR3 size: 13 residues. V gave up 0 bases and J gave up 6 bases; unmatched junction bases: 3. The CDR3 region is CASSVEYRGEQYF. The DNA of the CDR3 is TGTGCCAGCAGCGTAGAGTACAGGGGCGAGCAGTACTTC.

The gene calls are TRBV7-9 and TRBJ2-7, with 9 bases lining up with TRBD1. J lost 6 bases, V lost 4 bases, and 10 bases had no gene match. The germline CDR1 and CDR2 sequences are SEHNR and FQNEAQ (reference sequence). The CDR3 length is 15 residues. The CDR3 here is CASSWEVGQGREQYF. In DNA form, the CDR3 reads TGTGCCAGCAGCTGGGAAGTAGGACAGGGGCGCGAGCAGTACTTC.

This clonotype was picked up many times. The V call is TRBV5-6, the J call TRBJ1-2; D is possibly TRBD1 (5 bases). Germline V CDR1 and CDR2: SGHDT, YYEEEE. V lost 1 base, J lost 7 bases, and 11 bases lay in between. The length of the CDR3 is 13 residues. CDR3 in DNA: TGTGCCAGCAGCTTGATTGGGGACGGTGGCTACACCTTC. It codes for CASSLIGDGGYTF.

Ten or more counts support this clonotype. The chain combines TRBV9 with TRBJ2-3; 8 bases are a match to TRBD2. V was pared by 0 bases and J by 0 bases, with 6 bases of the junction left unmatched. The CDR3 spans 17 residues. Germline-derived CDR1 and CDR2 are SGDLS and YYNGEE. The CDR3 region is CASSVAGGGASTDTQYF. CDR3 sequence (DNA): TGTGCCAGCAGCGTAGCGGGAGGGGGAGCTAGCACAGATACGCAGTATTTT. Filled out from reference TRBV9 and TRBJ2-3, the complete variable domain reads DSGVTQTPKHLITATGQRVTLRCSPRSGDLSVYWYQQSLDQGLQFLIQYYNGEERAKGNILERFSAQQFPDLHSELNLSSLELGDSALYFCASSVAGGGASTDTQYFGPGTRLTVL.

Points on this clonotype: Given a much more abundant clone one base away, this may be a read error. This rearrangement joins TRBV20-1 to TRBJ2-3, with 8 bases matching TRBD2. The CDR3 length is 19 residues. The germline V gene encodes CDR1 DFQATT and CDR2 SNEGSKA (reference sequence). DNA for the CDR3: TGCAGTGCCCGGAAAGGGATCACTCAACTAGCGGACCCCACAGATACGCAGTGTTTT. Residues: CSARKGITQLADPTDTQCF.

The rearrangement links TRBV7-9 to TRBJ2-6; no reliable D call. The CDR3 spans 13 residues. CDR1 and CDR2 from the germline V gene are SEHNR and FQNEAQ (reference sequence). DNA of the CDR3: TGTGCAGGCAGCCCGGATGGGGCCAACGTCCTGACTTTC. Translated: CAGSPDGANVLTF.

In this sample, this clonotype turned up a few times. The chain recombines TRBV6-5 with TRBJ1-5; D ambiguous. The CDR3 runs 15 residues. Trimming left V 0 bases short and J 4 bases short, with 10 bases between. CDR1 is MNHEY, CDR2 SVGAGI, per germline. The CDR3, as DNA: TGTGCCAGCAGTTACTCTCGGAGAAATAATCAGCCCCAGCATTTT. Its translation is CASSYSRRNNQPQHF.

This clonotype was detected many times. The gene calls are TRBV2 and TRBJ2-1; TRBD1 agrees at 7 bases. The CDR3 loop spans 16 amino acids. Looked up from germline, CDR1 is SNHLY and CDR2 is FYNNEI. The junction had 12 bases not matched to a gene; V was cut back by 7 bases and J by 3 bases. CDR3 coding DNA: TGTGCCAGCACAAGACTAACGGGACAGAGCTACAATGAGCAGTTCTTC. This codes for CASTRLTGQSYNEQFF.

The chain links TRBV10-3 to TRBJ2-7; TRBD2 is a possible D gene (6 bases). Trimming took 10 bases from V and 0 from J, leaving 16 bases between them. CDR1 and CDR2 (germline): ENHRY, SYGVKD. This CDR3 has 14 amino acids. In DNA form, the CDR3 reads TGTGCCAGCGAGTCGGGAGTAAACTCCTACGAGCAGTACTTC. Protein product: CASESGVNSYEQYF.

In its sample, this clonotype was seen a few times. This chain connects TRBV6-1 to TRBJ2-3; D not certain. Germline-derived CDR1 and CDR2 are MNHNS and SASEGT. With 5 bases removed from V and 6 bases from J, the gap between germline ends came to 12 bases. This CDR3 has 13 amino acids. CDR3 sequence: CASSQLEKDTQYF. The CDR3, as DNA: TGTGCCAGCAGTCAGCTAGAAAAGGATACGCAGTATTTT.

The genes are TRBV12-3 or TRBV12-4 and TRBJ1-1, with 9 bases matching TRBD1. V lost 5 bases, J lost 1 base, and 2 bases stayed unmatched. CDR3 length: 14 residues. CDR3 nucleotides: TGTGCCAGCAGTCGGACAGGGGCGAACACTGAAGCTTTCTTT. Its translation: CASSRTGANTEAFF.

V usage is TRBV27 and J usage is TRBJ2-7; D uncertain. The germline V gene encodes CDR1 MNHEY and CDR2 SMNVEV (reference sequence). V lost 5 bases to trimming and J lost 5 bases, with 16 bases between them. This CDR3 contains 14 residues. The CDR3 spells CASSPVMKVDEQYF. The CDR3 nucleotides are TGTGCCAGCAGTCCGGTTATGAAAGTGGACGAGCAGTACTTC.

CDR3 protein: CASSEVAGRQPQHF. CDR3 nucleotides: TGTGCCAGCAGTGAAGTGGCAGGGCGGCAGCCCCAGCATTTT. V is TRBV6-1 and J is TRBJ1-5; D perhaps matches TRBD1 (5 bases). V was clipped by 1 base and J by 7 bases, with 11 bases between them. Germline V gene data show CDR1 as MNHNS and CDR2 as SASEGT. This CDR3 has 14 amino acids.

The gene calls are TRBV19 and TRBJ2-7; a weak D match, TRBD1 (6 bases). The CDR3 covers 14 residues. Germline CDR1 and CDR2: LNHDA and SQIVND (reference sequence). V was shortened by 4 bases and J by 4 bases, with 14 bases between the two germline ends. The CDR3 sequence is CASSKRTEGYEQYF. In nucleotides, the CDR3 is TGTGCCAGTAGTAAAAGGACAGAGGGATACGAGCAGTACTTC. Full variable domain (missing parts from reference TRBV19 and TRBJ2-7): DGGITQSPKYLFRKEGQNVTLSCEQNLNHDAMYWYRQDPGQGLRLIYYSQIVNDFQKGDIAEGYSVSREKKESFPLTVTSAQKNPTAFYLCASSKRTEGYEQYFGPGTRLTVT.

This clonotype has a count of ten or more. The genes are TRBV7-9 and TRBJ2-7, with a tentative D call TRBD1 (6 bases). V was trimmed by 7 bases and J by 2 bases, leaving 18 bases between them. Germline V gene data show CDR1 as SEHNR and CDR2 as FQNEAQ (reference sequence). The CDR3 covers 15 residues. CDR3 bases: TGTGCCAGCAATCCCCCGGACAGCTCCACCTACGAGCAGTACTTC. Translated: CASNPPDSSTYEQYF.